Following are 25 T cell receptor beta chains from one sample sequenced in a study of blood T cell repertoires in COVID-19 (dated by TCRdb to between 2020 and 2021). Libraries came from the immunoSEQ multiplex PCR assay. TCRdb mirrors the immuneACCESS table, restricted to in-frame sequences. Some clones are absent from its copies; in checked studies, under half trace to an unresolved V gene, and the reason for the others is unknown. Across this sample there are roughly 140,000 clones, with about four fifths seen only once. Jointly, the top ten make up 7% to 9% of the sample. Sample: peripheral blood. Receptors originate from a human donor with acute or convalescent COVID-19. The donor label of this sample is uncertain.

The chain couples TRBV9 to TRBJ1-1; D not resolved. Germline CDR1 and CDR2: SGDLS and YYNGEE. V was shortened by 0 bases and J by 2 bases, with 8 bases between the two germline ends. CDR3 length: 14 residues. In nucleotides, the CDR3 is TGTGCCAGCAGCGTAGGGCCGAAAAACACTGAAGCTTTCTTT. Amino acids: CASSVGPKNTEAFF.

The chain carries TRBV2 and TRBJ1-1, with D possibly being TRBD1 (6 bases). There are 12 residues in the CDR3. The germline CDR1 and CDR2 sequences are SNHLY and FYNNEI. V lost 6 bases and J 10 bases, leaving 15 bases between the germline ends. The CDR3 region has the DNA TGTGCCAGCAGGACCTTGACAGGCGGAGCTTTCTTT. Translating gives CASRTLTGGAFF.

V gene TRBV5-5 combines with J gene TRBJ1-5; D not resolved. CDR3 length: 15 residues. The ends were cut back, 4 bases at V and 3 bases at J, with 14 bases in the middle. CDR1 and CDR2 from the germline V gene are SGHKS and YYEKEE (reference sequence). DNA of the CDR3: TGTGCCAGCAGCCCCCTCCCGGGGTACAATCAGCCCCAGCATTTT. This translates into CASSPLPGYNQPQHF.

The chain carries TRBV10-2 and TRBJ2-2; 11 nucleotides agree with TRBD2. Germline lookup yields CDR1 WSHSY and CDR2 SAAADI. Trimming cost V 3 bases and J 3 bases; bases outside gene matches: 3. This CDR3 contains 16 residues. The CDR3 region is CASSELAGAYTGELFF. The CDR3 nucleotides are TGCGCCAGCAGTGAACTAGCGGGGGCCTACACCGGGGAGCTGTTTTTT.

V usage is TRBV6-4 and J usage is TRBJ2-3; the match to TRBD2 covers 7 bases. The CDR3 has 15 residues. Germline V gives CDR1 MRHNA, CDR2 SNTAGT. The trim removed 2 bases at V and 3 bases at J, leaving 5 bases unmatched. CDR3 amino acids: CASSDLGGVTDTQYF. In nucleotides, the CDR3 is TGTGCCAGCAGTGACCTTGGGGGGGTTACAGATACGCAGTATTTT.

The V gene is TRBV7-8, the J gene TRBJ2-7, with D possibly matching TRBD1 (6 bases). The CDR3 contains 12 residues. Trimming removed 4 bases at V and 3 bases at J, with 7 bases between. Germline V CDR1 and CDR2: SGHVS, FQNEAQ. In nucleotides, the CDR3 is TGTGCCAGCAGCTGGGACAACTACGAGCAGTACTTC. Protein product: CASSWDNYEQYF.

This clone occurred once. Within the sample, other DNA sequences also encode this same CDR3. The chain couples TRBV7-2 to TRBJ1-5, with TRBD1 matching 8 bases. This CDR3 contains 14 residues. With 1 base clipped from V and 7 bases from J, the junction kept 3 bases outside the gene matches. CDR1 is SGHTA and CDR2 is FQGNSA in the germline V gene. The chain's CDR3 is CASSLDRGRQPQHF. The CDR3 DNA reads TGTGCCAGCAGCTTAGACAGGGGGAGACAGCCCCAGCATTTT.

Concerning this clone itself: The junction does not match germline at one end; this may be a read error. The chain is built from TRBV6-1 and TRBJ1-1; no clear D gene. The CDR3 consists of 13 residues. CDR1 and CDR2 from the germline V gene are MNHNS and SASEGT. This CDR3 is CASREGMRQEAFF. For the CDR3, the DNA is TGTGCCAGCAGGGAAGGGATGCGGCAGGAAGCTTTCTTT.

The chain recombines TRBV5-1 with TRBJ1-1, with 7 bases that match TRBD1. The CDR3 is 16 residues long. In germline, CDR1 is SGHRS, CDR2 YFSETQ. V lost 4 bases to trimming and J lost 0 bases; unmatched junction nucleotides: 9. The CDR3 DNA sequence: TGCGCCAGCAGCAAACCCGCCGGGACAGTGAACACTGAAGCTTTCTTT. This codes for CASSKPAGTVNTEAFF.

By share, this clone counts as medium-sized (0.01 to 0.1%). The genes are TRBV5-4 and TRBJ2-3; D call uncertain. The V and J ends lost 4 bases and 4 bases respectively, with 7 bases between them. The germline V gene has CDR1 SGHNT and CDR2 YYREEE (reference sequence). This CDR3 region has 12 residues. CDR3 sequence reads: CASSTYPDTQYF. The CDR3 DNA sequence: TGTGCCAGCAGCACCTATCCAGATACGCAGTATTTT.

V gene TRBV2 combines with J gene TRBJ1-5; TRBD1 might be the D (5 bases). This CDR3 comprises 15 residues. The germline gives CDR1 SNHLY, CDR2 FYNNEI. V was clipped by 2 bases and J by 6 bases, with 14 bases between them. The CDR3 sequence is CASSELQGGGQPQHF. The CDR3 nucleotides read TGTGCCAGCAGTGAACTCCAGGGAGGAGGTCAGCCCCAGCATTTT.

Written as DNA, the CDR3 is TGCGCCAGCAGCCAAGAGGACAGGATCTCCTACGAGCAGTACTTC. This codes for CASSQEDRISYEQYF. The chain carries TRBV4-1 and TRBJ2-7; 7 bases fit TRBD1. V was clipped by 0 bases and J by 0 bases; unmatched bases: 2. The CDR3 loop spans 15 amino acids. Germline CDR1 and CDR2: MGHRA and YSYEKL.

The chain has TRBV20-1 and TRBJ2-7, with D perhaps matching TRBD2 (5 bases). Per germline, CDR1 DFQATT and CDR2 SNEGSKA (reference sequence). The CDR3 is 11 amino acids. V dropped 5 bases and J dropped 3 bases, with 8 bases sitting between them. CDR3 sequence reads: CSAARDYEQYV. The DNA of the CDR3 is TGCAGTGCTGCCCGGGACTACGAGCAGTACGTC.

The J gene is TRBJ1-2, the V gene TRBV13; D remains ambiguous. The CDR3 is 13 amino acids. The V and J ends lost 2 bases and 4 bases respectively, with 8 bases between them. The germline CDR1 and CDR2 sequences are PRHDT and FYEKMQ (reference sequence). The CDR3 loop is CASSLRGTYGYTF. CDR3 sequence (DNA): TGTGCCAGCAGCTTACGGGGAACCTATGGCTACACCTTC.

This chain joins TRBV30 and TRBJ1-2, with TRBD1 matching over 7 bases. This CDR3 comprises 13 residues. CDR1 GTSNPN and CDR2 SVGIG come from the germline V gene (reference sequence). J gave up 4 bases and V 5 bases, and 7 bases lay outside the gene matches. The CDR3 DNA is TGTGCCTGGCGCAAGACAGGGTCCTATGGCTACACCTTC. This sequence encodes CAWRKTGSYGYTF.

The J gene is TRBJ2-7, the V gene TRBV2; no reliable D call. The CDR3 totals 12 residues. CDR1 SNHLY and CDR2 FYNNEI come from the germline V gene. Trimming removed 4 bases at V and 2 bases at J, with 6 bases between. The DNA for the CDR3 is TGTGCCAGCAGTGCCCTAACCTACGAGCAGTACTTC. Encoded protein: CASSALTYEQYF.

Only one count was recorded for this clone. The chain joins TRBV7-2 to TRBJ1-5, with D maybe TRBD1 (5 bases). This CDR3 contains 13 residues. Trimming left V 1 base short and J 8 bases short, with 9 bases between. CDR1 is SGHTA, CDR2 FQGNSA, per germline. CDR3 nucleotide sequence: TGTGCCAGCAGCTTAGGGGGGGGAGAGCCCCAGCATTTT. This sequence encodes CASSLGGGEPQHF.

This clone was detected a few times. CDR3 loop: CASSDRGFTYEQYF. CDR3 DNA sequence: TGTGCCAGCAGTGACAGGGGATTCACCTACGAGCAGTACTTC. This chain uses TRBV6-1 with TRBJ2-7; the D gene is possibly TRBD1 (6 bases). V lost 3 bases, J lost 2 bases, and 11 bases lay in between. CDR3 length: 14 amino acids. Germline loops: CDR1 MNHNS, CDR2 SASEGT.

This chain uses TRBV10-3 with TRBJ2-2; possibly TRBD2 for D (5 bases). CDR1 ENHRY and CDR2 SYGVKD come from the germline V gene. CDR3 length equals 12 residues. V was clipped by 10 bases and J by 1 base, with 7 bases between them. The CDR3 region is CATRVNTGELFF. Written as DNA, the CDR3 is TGTGCCACGAGGGTGAACACCGGGGAGCTGTTTTTT.

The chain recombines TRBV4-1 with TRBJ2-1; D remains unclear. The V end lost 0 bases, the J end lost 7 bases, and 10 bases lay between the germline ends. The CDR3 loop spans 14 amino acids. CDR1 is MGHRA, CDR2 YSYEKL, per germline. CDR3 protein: CASSQDGHLNEQFF. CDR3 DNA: TGCGCCAGCAGCCAAGACGGTCACTTAAATGAGCAGTTCTTC.

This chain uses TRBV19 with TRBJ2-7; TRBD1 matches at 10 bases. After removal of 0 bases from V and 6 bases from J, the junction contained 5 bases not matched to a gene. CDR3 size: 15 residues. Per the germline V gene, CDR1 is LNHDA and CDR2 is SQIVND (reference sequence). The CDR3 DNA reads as TGTGCCAGTAGTATAGACAGGGACAGGGGTCTCGAGCAGTACTTC. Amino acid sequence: CASSIDRDRGLEQYF.

DNA for the CDR3: TGTGCCAGCATCCCGCCCCCTGAGGGAGGCACTGAAGCTTTCTTT. Translation gives CASIPPPEGGTEAFF. This sequence joins TRBV6-5 and TRBJ1-1; D gene unclear. CDR1 MNHEY and CDR2 SVGAGI come from the germline V gene. The CDR3 extends over 15 amino acids. The V end lost 7 bases, the J end lost 4 bases, and 19 bases lay between the germline ends.

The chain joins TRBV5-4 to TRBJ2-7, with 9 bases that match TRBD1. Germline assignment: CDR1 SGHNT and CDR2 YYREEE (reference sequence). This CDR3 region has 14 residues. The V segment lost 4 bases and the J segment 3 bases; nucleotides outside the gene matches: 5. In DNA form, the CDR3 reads TGTGCCAGCAGCCAGGGACAGGGACTCTACGAGCAGTACTTC. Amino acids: CASSQGQGLYEQYF.

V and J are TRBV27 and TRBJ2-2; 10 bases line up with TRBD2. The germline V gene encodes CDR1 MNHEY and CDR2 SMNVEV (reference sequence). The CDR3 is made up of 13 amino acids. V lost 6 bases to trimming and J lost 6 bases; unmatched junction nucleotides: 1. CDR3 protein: CASSLAGAGELFF. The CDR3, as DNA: TGTGCCAGCAGCCTAGCGGGGGCCGGGGAGCTGTTTTTT.

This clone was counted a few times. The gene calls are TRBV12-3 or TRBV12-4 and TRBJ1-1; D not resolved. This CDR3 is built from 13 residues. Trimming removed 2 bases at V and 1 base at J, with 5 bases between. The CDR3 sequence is CASSLIGNTEAFF. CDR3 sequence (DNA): TGTGCCAGCAGTTTAATCGGGAACACTGAAGCTTTCTTT.